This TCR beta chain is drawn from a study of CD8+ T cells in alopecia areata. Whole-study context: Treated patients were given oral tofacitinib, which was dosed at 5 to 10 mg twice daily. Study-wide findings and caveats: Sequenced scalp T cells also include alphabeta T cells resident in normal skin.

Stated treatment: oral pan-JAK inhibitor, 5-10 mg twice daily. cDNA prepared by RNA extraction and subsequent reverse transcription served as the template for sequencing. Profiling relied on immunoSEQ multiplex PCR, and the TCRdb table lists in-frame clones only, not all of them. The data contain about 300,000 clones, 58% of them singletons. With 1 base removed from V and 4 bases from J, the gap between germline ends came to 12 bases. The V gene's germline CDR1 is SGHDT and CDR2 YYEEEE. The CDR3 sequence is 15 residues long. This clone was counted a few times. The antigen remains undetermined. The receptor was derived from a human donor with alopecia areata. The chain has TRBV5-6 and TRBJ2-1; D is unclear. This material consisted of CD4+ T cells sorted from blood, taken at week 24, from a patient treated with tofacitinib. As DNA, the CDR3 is TGTGCCAGCAGCTTGCTCCTAGTGTTATACAATGAGCAGTTCTTC. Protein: CASSLLLVLYNEQFF.